Listed below are T cell receptor beta chains from one sample, sequenced in a study of spatial heterogeneity in lung cancer. TCRdb reanalysed the 5' RACE reads using MiXCR and keeps one entry per CDR3 protein. The repertoire includes approximately 94,000 distinct CDR3 sequences, approximately 4.4% of them detected once, and 21% sits in the top ten. This material consisted of lung tumor tissue, taken at surgery. The receptors originated from a male donor with early-stage non-small cell lung cancer. Each CDR3 is given with its conserved first and last residue. The order of the fields is D gene, clone size, V gene, J gene, CDR3 DNA, CDR3 protein. A D gene is named only where the DNA matches it firmly. The size entry is marked missing in some rows and otherwise reads once, few, many or a size class.

d_call: NA
clone_size: many
v_call: TRBV20-1
j_call: TRBJ2-3
cdr3_nt: TGCAGTGCTAGAGATCCTTGGGGTCGTGTCACAGATACGCAGTATTTT
cdr3_aa: CSARDPWGRVTDTQYF

d_call: NA
clone_size: many
v_call: TRBV6-2/TRBV6-3
j_call: TRBJ2-7
cdr3_nt: TGTGCCAGCAGTCCGCAGAATTACGAGCAGTACTTC
cdr3_aa: CASSPQNYEQYF

d_call: NA
clone_size: many
v_call: TRBV20-1
j_call: TRBJ1-5
cdr3_nt: TGCAGTGCTCAGGGTTTTGACAATCAGCCCCAGCATTTT
cdr3_aa: CSAQGFDNQPQHF

d_call: NA
clone_size: many
v_call: TRBV18
j_call: TRBJ1-5
cdr3_nt: TGTGCCAGCTCACCAGGGACGGGACAGCCCCAGCATTTT
cdr3_aa: CASSPGTGQPQHF

d_call: NA
clone_size: many
v_call: TRBV20-1
j_call: TRBJ2-7
cdr3_nt: TGCAGTGCTAGACAGGCCTACGAGCAGTACTTC
cdr3_aa: CSARQAYEQYF

d_call: TRBD1
clone_size: many
v_call: TRBV19
j_call: TRBJ2-1
cdr3_nt: TGTGCCAGTAGCCTAACAGGGGTTGGTGAGCAGTTCTTC
cdr3_aa: CASSLTGVGEQFF

d_call: NA
clone_size: many
v_call: TRBV5-1
j_call: TRBJ1-1
cdr3_nt: TGCGCCAGCAGCTTACGCCACCCGAACACTGAAGCTTTCTTT
cdr3_aa: CASSLRHPNTEAFF

d_call: NA
clone_size: many
v_call: TRBV27
j_call: TRBJ1-5
cdr3_nt: TGTGCCAGCAGTTCGTGGATCAATCAGCCCCAGCATTTT
cdr3_aa: CASSSWINQPQHF

d_call: NA
clone_size: many
v_call: TRBV2
j_call: TRBJ2-2
cdr3_nt: TGTGCCAGCAGTGAACAGGGCGGGAACACCGGGGAGCTGTTTTTT
cdr3_aa: CASSEQGGNTGELFF

d_call: TRBD2
clone_size: NA
v_call: TRBV12-3/TRBV12-4
j_call: TRBJ2-7
cdr3_nt: TGTGCCAGCAGTTTAGCGCAAGCGGGAGGTTACGAGCAGTACTTC
cdr3_aa: CASSLAQAGGYEQYF

d_call: TRBD2
clone_size: NA
v_call: TRBV25-1
j_call: TRBJ2-1
cdr3_nt: TGTGCCAGCAGTGAGGGGTCAGCGGGAGGGCCCTACAATGAGCAGTTCTTC
cdr3_aa: CASSEGSAGGPYNEQFF

d_call: NA
clone_size: many
v_call: TRBV6-5
j_call: TRBJ2-1
cdr3_nt: TGTGCCAGCAGTCAGACAGGCTCCTACAATGAGCAGTTCTTC
cdr3_aa: CASSQTGSYNEQFF

d_call: NA
clone_size: few
v_call: TRBV28
j_call: TRBJ1-2
cdr3_nt: TGTGCCAGCAGTGGAATGTCGACCCTTGATTATGGCTACACCTTC
cdr3_aa: CASSGMSTLDYGYTF

d_call: NA
clone_size: many
v_call: TRBV29-1
j_call: TRBJ1-1
cdr3_nt: TGCAGCGTTGCTCCTCAGCCAAGTGGCACTGAAGCTTTCTTT
cdr3_aa: CSVAPQPSGTEAFF

d_call: TRBD2
clone_size: many
v_call: TRBV7-9
j_call: TRBJ2-1
cdr3_nt: TGTGCCAGCAGCCAGGGGAGGTCTTACCTAGCGGGAGTTAATGAGCAGTTCTTC
cdr3_aa: CASSQGRSYLAGVNEQFF

d_call: NA
clone_size: many
v_call: TRBV3-1
j_call: TRBJ2-2
cdr3_nt: TGTGCCAGCAGCCAAGGTGAGGATGAGCGAACCGGGGAGCTGTTTTTT
cdr3_aa: CASSQGEDERTGELFF